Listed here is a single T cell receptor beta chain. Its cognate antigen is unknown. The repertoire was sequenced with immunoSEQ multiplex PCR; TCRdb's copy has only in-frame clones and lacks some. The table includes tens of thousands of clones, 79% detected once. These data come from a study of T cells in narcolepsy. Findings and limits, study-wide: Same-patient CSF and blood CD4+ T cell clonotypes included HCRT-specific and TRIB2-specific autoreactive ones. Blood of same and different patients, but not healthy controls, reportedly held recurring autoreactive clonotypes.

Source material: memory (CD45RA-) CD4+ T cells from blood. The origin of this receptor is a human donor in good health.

CDR3 DNA: TGTGCCAGCAGCCCGACAGGGGGGAACACCGGGGAGCTGTTTTTT. Translated: CASSPTGGNTGELFF. This rearrangement joins TRBV5-6 to TRBJ2-2; TRBD1 matches 9 bases. J was trimmed by 1 base and V by 4 bases; bases with no gene match: 2. CDR1 is SGHDT and CDR2 is YYEEEE in the germline V gene. The length of the CDR3 is 15 residues.